The 32 T cell receptor beta chains below all came from one sample that was sequenced in a study of graft-versus-host responses after intestinal transplantation. Produced via immunoSEQ multiplex PCR; TCRdb's table is partial and in-frame only. The table includes tens of thousands of clones, about 90% detected once. The source material was PBMCs, sampled roughly 660 days after intestinal transplant. The receptors shown here come from a human patient who received an intestinal transplant, so some T cells may come from the graft donor.

The V call is TRBV18, the J call TRBJ2-3; D not resolved. The germline gives CDR1 KGHSH, CDR2 LQKENI. The CDR3 is 14 amino acids. Deletions cut 0 bases from V and 2 bases from J, with 6 bases between. The CDR3 loop is CASSPPSYTDTQYF. CDR3 DNA: TGTGCCAGCTCACCACCGAGCTACACAGATACGCAGTATTTT.

The rearrangement uses TRBV6-5 and TRBJ2-7; weak D call: TRBD2 (6 bases). Trimming removed 2 bases at V and 7 bases at J, with 9 bases between. The CDR3 is made up of 12 amino acids. Germline V gene sequence: CDR1 MNHEY, CDR2 SVGAGI. The CDR3 coding sequence is TGTGCCAGCAGTTACCCCGGGAGTGAGCAGTACTTC. This codes for CASSYPGSEQYF.

The V and J genes are TRBV7-2 and TRBJ2-5; D unclear. The J call may not be correct, given that the DNA end is closer to TRBJ2-7. The CDR3 sequence is 15 residues long. Germline CDR1 reads SGHTA; CDR2 reads FQGNSA. For the CDR3, the DNA is TGTGCCAGCAGCCCCGGGTGGTCGGCCTCCTACGAGCAGTACTTC. Protein sequence: CASSPGWSASYEQYF.

This chain links TRBV4-1 with TRBJ2-3, with TRBD1 matching 7 bases. The CDR3 has 16 amino acids. Unmatched junction bases numbered 9, after V lost 4 bases and J lost 2 bases. Germline loops: CDR1 MGHRA, CDR2 YSYEKL. In DNA form, the CDR3 reads TGCGCCAGCAGCCCTTCACCGGGACAGTTCACAGATACGCAGTATTTT. This encodes CASSPSPGQFTDTQYF.

V is TRBV19 and J is TRBJ1-3; the match to TRBD1 covers 9 bases. The germline CDR1 and CDR2 sequences are LNHDA and SQIVND (reference sequence). There are 16 residues in the CDR3. The V and J ends lost 1 base and 3 bases, in that order; junction bases with no gene match: 4. The CDR3 reads CASSIVQGADGNTIYF. CDR3 in DNA: TGTGCCAGTAGTATAGTACAGGGGGCAGATGGAAACACCATATATTTT.

The rearrangement links TRBV9 to TRBJ2-2; possibly TRBD2 for D (5 bases). V was clipped by 1 base and J by 6 bases, with 16 bases between them. Per the germline V gene, CDR1 is SGDLS and CDR2 is YYNGEE. The CDR3 extends over 16 amino acids. The CDR3 here is CASSVLATRIPGELFF. The CDR3 nucleotides are TGTGCCAGCAGCGTATTAGCGACCCGAATCCCCGGGGAGCTGTTTTTT.

This rearrangement joins TRBV6-6 to TRBJ1-1; a possible D gene is TRBD1 (6 bases). V lost 2 bases, J lost 4 bases, and 17 bases lay in between. The CDR3 spans 16 residues. Germline CDR1 reads MNHNY; CDR2 reads SVGAGI (reference sequence). CDR3 residues: CASSYLVGGLVTEAFF. Here the CDR3 DNA reads TGTGCCAGCAGTTACCTCGTCGGGGGGCTGGTCACTGAAGCTTTCTTT.

The V gene is TRBV18, the J gene TRBJ1-1, with no clear D. Germline V CDR1 and CDR2: KGHSH, LQKENI. The CDR3 is 16 residues long. V was pared by 3 bases and J by 1 base, with 15 bases between. This CDR3 reads CASSPQRLSGNTEAFF. The CDR3 coding sequence is TGTGCCAGCTCACCGCAGAGGTTATCGGGGAACACTGAAGCTTTCTTT.

This chain joins TRBV4-1 and TRBJ2-1; TRBD2 is a possible D gene (6 bases). Looked up from germline, CDR1 is MGHRA and CDR2 is YSYEKL. V lost 0 bases and J lost 6, with 18 bases in between. The CDR3 has 17 residues. The CDR3 protein is CASSQEAPTVGGNEQFF. CDR3 nucleotides: TGCGCCAGCAGCCAAGAGGCCCCGACAGTGGGGGGCAATGAGCAGTTCTTC.

As DNA, the CDR3 is TGTGCCAGCAGCGTAGCGGGGGGGGGCACAGATACGCAGTATTTT. As protein: CASSVAGGGTDTQYF. The rearrangement joins TRBV9 to TRBJ2-3; 8 nucleotides line up with TRBD2. The germline V gene encodes CDR1 SGDLS and CDR2 YYNGEE. The CDR3 length is 15 residues. After removal of 0 bases from V and 1 base from J, the junction contained 1 base not matched to a gene.

This clone showed up just once. The genes are TRBV6-5 and TRBJ2-7, with a possible D match to TRBD1 (5 bases). Germline V gene data show CDR1 as MNHEY and CDR2 as SVGAGI. The CDR3 has 13 amino acids. V was pared by 6 bases and J by 5 bases, with 14 bases between. The CDR3 is CASSDPQGDEQYF. In nucleotides, the CDR3 is TGTGCCAGCAGCGACCCCCAGGGCGACGAGCAGTACTTC.

The chain carries TRBV19 and TRBJ1-1; D uncertain. The germline CDR1 and CDR2 sequences are LNHDA and SQIVND (reference sequence). V shed 6 bases and J shed 1 base, with 12 bases lying between them. This CDR3 spans 14 amino acids. CDR3 residues: CASRNRNQNTEAFF. The DNA for the CDR3 is TGTGCCAGTAGGAACCGAAACCAGAACACTGAAGCTTTCTTT.

CDR3 DNA sequence: TGTGCCAGCAGCTTGGATCGCCTAAACACTGAAGCTTTCTTT. Protein sequence: CASSLDRLNTEAFF. This sequence joins TRBV5-4 and TRBJ1-1, with D unresolved. The CDR3 contains 14 residues. The germline V gene has CDR1 SGHNT and CDR2 YYREEE (reference sequence). The V end was cut by 0 bases, the J end by 2 bases, with 8 bases between.

A word on this clone: Distinct nucleotide sequences in the sample also encode this CDR3. The chain employs TRBV4-1 and TRBJ2-5; D not certain. The CDR3 is made up of 12 amino acids. CDR1 and CDR2 (germline): MGHRA, YSYEKL. Trimming removed 0 bases at V and 5 bases at J, with 4 bases between. This chain's CDR3 is CASSQEGETQYF. The CDR3 DNA reads as TGCGCCAGCAGCCAAGAAGGGGAGACCCAGTACTTC.

Comments on this clone: Relative to the germline gene, one junction end is altered; a read error may explain this. V gene TRBV5-5 combines with J gene TRBJ2-7; perhaps TRBD1 as D (6 bases). The CDR3 is made up of 12 amino acids. Germline values: CDR1 SGHKS, CDR2 YYEKEE (reference sequence). The CDR3 DNA follows: TGTGCCAGCAGCTTGGAGGGGACAATTTGGGACTTC. Amino acid sequence: CASSLEGTIWDF.

V usage is TRBV7-2 and J usage is TRBJ1-2; D unresolved. The germline V gene has CDR1 SGHTA and CDR2 FQGNSA. The V and J ends lost 1 base and 7 bases respectively, with 4 bases between them. The CDR3 runs to 11 residues. Here the CDR3 DNA reads TGTGCCAGCAGCTTAGGGGGTGGCTACACCTTC. Protein sequence: CASSLGGGYTF. The full variable domain, rest sourced from reference TRBV7-2 and TRBJ1-2, is GAGVSQSPSNKVTEKGKDVELRCDPISGHTALYWYRQSLGQGLEFLIYFQGNSAPDKSGLPSDRFSAERTGGSVSTLTIQRTQQEDSAVYLCASSLGGGYTFGSGTRLTVV.

This chain links TRBV25-1 with TRBJ2-1, with D possibly TRBD2 on 6 matching bases. Germline CDR1 is MGHDK and CDR2 is SYGVNS. The CDR3 runs to 13 residues. V was shortened by 7 bases and J by 9 bases, with 16 bases between the two germline ends. CDR3 DNA sequence: TGTGCCAGCACTTTCGGGGGTAGGGGTGAGCAGTTCTTC. The encoded protein is CASTFGGRGEQFF. Filled out from reference TRBV25-1 and TRBJ2-1, the complete variable domain reads EADIYQTPRYLVIGTGKKITLECSQTMGHDKMYWYQQDPGMELHLIHYSYGVNSTEKGDLSSESTVSRIRTEHFPLTLESARPSHTSQYLCASTFGGRGEQFFGPGTRLTVL.

This clone occurred once. The chain carries TRBV7-2 and TRBJ2-1, with TRBD2 matching 9 bases. V shed 11 bases and J 3 bases; nucleotides not matched to a gene: 8. Germline V lookup: CDR1 SGHTA, CDR2 FQGNSA. The CDR3 length is 14 residues. CDR3 amino acids: CAGTRRGGYNEQFF. The CDR3 DNA is TGTGCCGGGACCCGGCGGGGGGGCTACAATGAGCAGTTCTTC.

The CDR3 nucleotides read TGTGCCAGCAGCGACGGACTAGCGGACAACTCCTACGAGCAGTACTTC. Residues: CASSDGLADNSYEQYF. This chain uses TRBV5-5 with TRBJ2-7; 10 bases match TRBD2. Germline CDR1 is SGHKS and CDR2 is YYEKEE (reference sequence). J gave up 0 bases and V 4 bases, and 7 bases lay outside the gene matches. The CDR3 loop spans 16 amino acids. Full variable domain (outside the CDR3, taken from reference TRBV5-5 and TRBJ2-7): DAGVTQSPTHLIKTRGQQVTLRCSPISGHKSVSWYQQVLGQGPQFIFQYYEKEERGRGNFPDRFSARQFPNYSSELNVNALLLGDSALYLCASSDGLADNSYEQYFGPGTRLTVT.

This clone was seen only once. The chain has TRBV7-9 and TRBJ1-2, with unresolved D. CDR3 length: 15 amino acids. Germline loops: CDR1 SEHNR, CDR2 FQNEAQ (reference sequence). V was clipped by 1 base and J by 0 bases, with 9 bases between them. CDR3: CASSLVGDTNYGYTF. The CDR3, as DNA: TGTGCCAGCAGCTTAGTTGGAGATACTAACTATGGCTACACCTTC.

The J gene is TRBJ2-1, the V gene TRBV19; 10 positions agree with TRBD2. The germline gives CDR1 LNHDA, CDR2 SQIVND (reference sequence). The J segment lost 1 base and the V segment lost 5 bases, leaving 8 bases of the junction unmatched. This CDR3 is 17 amino acids long. CDR3 protein: CASSWASGGGSYNEQFF. In DNA form, the CDR3 reads TGTGCCAGTAGTTGGGCTAGCGGGGGAGGATCCTACAATGAGCAGTTCTTC.

This clone was seen only once. The chain combines TRBV19 with TRBJ2-6, with 7 positions matching TRBD2. Germline trimming cut 7 bases from V and 1 base from J; bases unmatched to any gene: 13. The CDR3 is made up of 18 amino acids. Germline-derived CDR1 and CDR2 are LNHDA and SQIVND (reference sequence). CDR3 DNA sequence: TGTGCCAGTACCACGGTTGGGGGAGGGGCGTCTGGGGCCAACGTCCTGACTTTC. Translating it yields CASTTVGGGASGANVLTF.

CDR3 sequence (DNA): TGCGCCAGCAGCTCCGGGACAGACCACAATGAGCAGTTCTTC. As protein: CASSSGTDHNEQFF. This sequence joins TRBV5-1 and TRBJ2-1; 7 nucleotides align to TRBD1. The V segment lost 3 bases and the J segment 5 bases; nucleotides outside the gene matches: 5. This CDR3 has 14 amino acids. Germline CDR1 SGHRS, CDR2 YFSETQ.

The chain couples TRBV2 to TRBJ2-3; D perhaps matches TRBD2 (6 bases). The germline V gene has CDR1 SNHLY and CDR2 FYNNEI. This CDR3 spans 17 amino acids. Trimming removed 2 bases from V and 0 bases from J, with 15 bases in between. CDR3 DNA sequence: TGTGCCAGCAGTGAACGCCCTCTAGCGTCAAGCACAGATACGCAGTATTTT. Protein sequence: CASSERPLASSTDTQYF.

The chain carries TRBV18 and TRBJ2-3; tentative D call: TRBD2 (5 bases). The V and J ends lost 6 bases and 5 bases respectively, with 18 bases between them. The CDR3 length is 15 residues. Germline-derived CDR1 and CDR2 are KGHSH and LQKENI. CDR3 amino acids: CASSLQLGSGDTQYF. The DNA for the CDR3 is TGTGCCAGCTCCTTACAACTAGGTAGTGGAGATACGCAGTATTTT.

The gene calls are TRBV27 and TRBJ1-1; D is unclear. There are 13 residues in the CDR3. V was clipped by 0 bases and J by 1 base, with 3 bases between them. The germline CDR1 and CDR2 sequences are MNHEY and SMNVEV (reference sequence). The CDR3 protein is CASSLSRNTEAFF. The DNA of the CDR3 is TGTGCCAGCAGTTTATCACGGAACACTGAAGCTTTCTTT.

The chain is built from TRBV19 and TRBJ2-7; no definite D call. V was cut by 0 bases and J by 1 base, with 4 bases left in between. Germline CDR1 is LNHDA and CDR2 is SQIVND (reference sequence). The length of the CDR3 is 13 residues. The CDR3 loop reads CASSIDRSYEQYF. The CDR3, as DNA: TGTGCCAGTAGTATAGATAGGTCCTACGAGCAGTACTTC. The whole variable domain, filled in from reference TRBV19 and TRBJ2-7, reads DGGITQSPKYLFRKEGQNVTLSCEQNLNHDAMYWYRQDPGQGLRLIYYSQIVNDFQKGDIAEGYSVSREKKESFPLTVTSAQKNPTAFYLCASSIDRSYEQYFGPGTRLTVT.

The chain couples TRBV11-2 to TRBJ2-5; 9 positions agree with TRBD2. Germline V gene lookup returns CDR1 SGHAT and CDR2 FQNNGV. After removal of 7 bases from V and 2 bases from J, the junction contained 11 bases not matched to a gene. The CDR3 consists of 16 residues. The CDR3 coding sequence is TGTGCCAGCAAGGGAGGAGCGGGGGGCAAACAAGAGACCCAGTACTTC. Translation: CASKGGAGGKQETQYF.

This chain connects TRBV2 to TRBJ1-6; a possible D gene is TRBD1 (5 bases). Germline-derived CDR1 and CDR2 are SNHLY and FYNNEI. CDR3 length: 15 residues. Trimming cost V 4 bases and J 5 bases, with 12 bases left between them. The DNA of the CDR3 is TGTGCCAGCAGTGTGCAGGGAGACAATAATTCACCCCTCCACTTT. Protein product: CASSVQGDNNSPLHF.

This clone was observed a few times. V gene TRBV2 combines with J gene TRBJ1-5; possibly TRBD1 for D (5 bases). CDR3 length equals 15 residues. V lost 6 bases and J lost 2, with 14 bases in between. Germline CDR1 is SNHLY and CDR2 is FYNNEI. CDR3 sequence (DNA): TGTGCCAGCAGCACAGGTACTGTCGGCAATCAGCCCCAGCATTTT. This encodes CASSTGTVGNQPQHF.

This rearrangement joins TRBV11-2 to TRBJ1-1; D is perhaps TRBD1 (5 bases). The germline CDR1 and CDR2 sequences are SGHAT and FQNNGV. Trimming removed 4 bases from V and 3 bases from J, with 18 bases in between. The CDR3 extends over 16 amino acids. CDR3 DNA sequence: TGTGCCAGCAGCTCCTCCGGGGCGGGGATTGACACTGAAGCTTTCTTT. This sequence encodes CASSSSGAGIDTEAFF.

The V gene is TRBV11-3, the J gene TRBJ2-7; 9 bases agree with TRBD1. The CDR3 contains 13 residues. The junction had 2 bases not matched to a gene; V was cut back by 4 bases and J by 4 bases. Germline loops: CDR1 SGHNT, CDR2 YENEEA. CDR3 in amino acids: CASSWDREYEQYF. The CDR3 DNA reads TGTGCCAGCAGCTGGGACAGGGAATACGAGCAGTACTTC.